The 2 T cell receptor beta chains reported below all come from one sample, sequenced in a study of identical twins. Via MiXCR, TCRdb re-called the 5' RACE reads, giving one row per CDR3 protein. The data contain some 900,000 distinct CDR3 sequences, roughly 12% of them singletons. These data were also reused for a study on yellow fever vaccine responses in identical twins.

The sequencing sample was made of PBMCs. The receptor source for this set is a woman under 30 in good health.

This clonotype was recorded at least ten times. The chain has TRBV7-9 and TRBJ2-7, with D unclear. Between the trimmed V and J ends, which lost 1 base and 5 bases, there was a span of 12 bases. CDR3 length equals 14 residues. In germline, CDR1 is SEHNR, CDR2 FQNEAQ (reference sequence). CDR3 residues: CASSLEFPRDEQYF. The CDR3 DNA reads TGTGCCAGCAGCTTAGAGTTTCCCCGGGACGAGCAGTACTTC.

The J gene is TRBJ1-1, the V gene TRBV5-1; D is perhaps TRBD1 (5 bases). CDR1 and CDR2 from the germline V gene are SGHRS and YFSETQ. The CDR3 length is 13 residues. Between the trimmed V and J ends, which lost 5 bases and 3 bases, there was a span of 11 bases. The CDR3 loop is CASRDTVDTEAFF. CDR3 nucleotide sequence: TGCGCCAGCAGGGACACTGTGGACACTGAAGCTTTCTTT.